This T cell receptor beta chain was retrieved from a study of post-analysis software for immune sequencing data. Study-wide context: Disease courses included relapsing-remitting, secondary progressive and progressive-relapsing multiple sclerosis.

Unique-molecular-identifier-tagged TCR beta cDNA libraries were used. With about 0.95 to 10 million T cells as the source, approximately 500,000 cDNA molecules resulted. Via MiXCR, TCRdb re-called the PCR reads, giving one row per CDR3 protein. The sample records roughly 400,000 distinct CDR3 sequences, 30% to 45% being singletons. General study results and limits: Strong co-clustering by F measure linked samples that shared a preparation batch. Versus controls, multiple sclerosis patients showed significantly lower diversity (normalized Chao1).

Only a few counts were recorded for this clonotype. Its antigen is currently unknown. Sequences were obtained from blood. This TCR was recovered from a girl aged 2-15 years with multiple sclerosis.

The CDR3 DNA follows: TGTGCCAGCAGTTTTAAGGACAGGGGCTACGGCTACACCTTC. This sequence encodes CASSFKDRGYGYTF. This rearrangement joins TRBV27 to TRBJ1-2; TRBD1 matches 9 bases. Germline values: CDR1 MNHEY, CDR2 SMNVEV (reference sequence). This CDR3 is 14 amino acids long. J lost 8 bases, V lost 3 bases, and 7 bases had no gene match.